What follows describes a single T cell receptor (beta chain). The split of CD4+ cells yielded CD45RA+ naive and CD45RA-negative memory subsets. Method: immunoSEQ multiplex PCR; TCRdb's copy keeps in-frame clones and lacks some. The data contain 640,000 or so clones, about three quarters of them singletons. The source of the sample is a study of shared clonotypes between healthy human individuals. CDR1 GTSNPN and CDR2 SVGIG come from the germline V gene (reference sequence). The CDR3 has 14 residues. V was shortened by 3 bases and J by 7 bases, with 16 bases between the two germline ends. The V and J genes are TRBV30 and TRBJ2-1; TRBD1 is a possible D gene (5 bases). This sequence was found in a woman aged 25 to 39 in good health. The specimen was memory CD4+ T cells sorted from blood. The sample's subset: CD45RA-negative fraction. CDR3 residues: CAWRPGRVLNEQFF. The DNA for the CDR3 is TGTGCCTGGAGGCCCGGCAGGGTGCTGAATGAGCAGTTCTTC. Variable domain in full (rest from reference TRBV30 and TRBJ2-1): SQTIHQWPATLVQPVGSPLSLECTVEGTSNPNLYWYRQAAGRGLQLLFYSVGIGQISSEVPQNLSASRPQDRQFILSSKKLLLSDSGFYLCAWRPGRVLNEQFFGPGTRLTVL.